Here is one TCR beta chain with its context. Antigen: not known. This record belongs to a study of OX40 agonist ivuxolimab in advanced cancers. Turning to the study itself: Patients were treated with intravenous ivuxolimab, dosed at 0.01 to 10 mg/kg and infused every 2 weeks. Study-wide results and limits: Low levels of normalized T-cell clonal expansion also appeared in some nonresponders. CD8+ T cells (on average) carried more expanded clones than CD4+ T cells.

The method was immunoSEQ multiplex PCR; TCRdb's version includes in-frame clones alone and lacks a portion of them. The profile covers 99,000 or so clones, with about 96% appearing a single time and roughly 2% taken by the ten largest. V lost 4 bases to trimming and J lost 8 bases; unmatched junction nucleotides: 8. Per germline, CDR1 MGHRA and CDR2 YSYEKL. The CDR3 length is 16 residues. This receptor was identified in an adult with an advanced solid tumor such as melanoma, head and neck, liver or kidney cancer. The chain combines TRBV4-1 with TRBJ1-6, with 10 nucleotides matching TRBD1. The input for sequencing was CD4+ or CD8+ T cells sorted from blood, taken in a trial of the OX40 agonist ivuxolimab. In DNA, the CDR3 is TGCGCCAGCAGCCCTCTCGGGGGACAGGGGCATTCACCCCTCCACTTT. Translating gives CASSPLGGQGHSPLHF.